This T cell receptor beta chain derives from a study of cytomegalovirus exposure and HLA in healthy donors. Germline CDR1 SGHTA, CDR2 FQGNSA. The V segment lost 5 bases and the J segment 0 bases; nucleotides outside the gene matches: 8. There are 19 residues in the CDR3. Whereas donors were nominally healthy upon sampling, unrecorded immune exposures were probable. The PCR employed 60 Vbeta primers together with 13 Jbeta primers. In the original analysis: The count from a later analysis was some 76 million unique TCR beta chains, about 9.9 million of them shared. This table comes from immunoSEQ multiplex PCR, and its TCRdb copy is limited to in-frame clones, with some not included. That table furnishes V, J and clone size, whereas the DNA furnished D and trimming. The profile shows roughly 130,000 clones, approximately 57% of them singletons. This clone was detected only a few times.

This sequence joins TRBV7-2 and TRBJ2-3; TRBD2 agrees at 16 bases. Sequenced: PBMCs. This TCR was sampled from a male donor in good health and CMV-seronegative. The DNA for the CDR3 is TGTGCCAGCAGCACGGGACTAGCGGGGGGGCCCTTTAGCACAGATACGCAGTATTTT. The encoded protein is CASSTGLAGGPFSTDTQYF.